This entry lists 21 T cell receptor beta chains sequenced from one sample in a study of vaccination effects on CD4 cells after COVID-19. Sequencing was preceded by expansion of antigen-specific CD4+ T cells with viral peptide pools in the ViraFEST assay. Culture proceeded for 9 to 11 days, and CD4+ T cells were then isolated. Vaccine recipients, nucleocapsid antibody negative, had no prior SARS-CoV-2 infection. Antigens for these TCRs are unknown. Assay: immunoSEQ multiplex PCR; the TCRdb copy retains only in-frame clones and omits some. The sample lists 41,000 or so clones; around 77% were seen once. Here the sequenced sample was CD4+ T cells from PBMCs cultured with HCoV-NL63 spike peptides, taken before COVID-19 vaccination. The receptors here all came from a human donor who received a COVID-19 vaccine.

The J gene is TRBJ2-6, the V gene TRBV28; perhaps TRBD2 as D (5 bases). Germline CDR1 is MDHEN and CDR2 is SYDVKM. The V gene lost 4 bases and the J gene lost 3 bases, with 10 bases spanning the gap. This CDR3 spans 15 amino acids. CDR3 in amino acids: CASSSTGIGANVLTF. Here the CDR3 DNA reads TGTGCCAGCAGTTCCACGGGAATTGGGGCCAACGTCCTGACTTTC. Variable domain in full (rest from reference TRBV28 and TRBJ2-6): DVKVTQSSRYLVKRTGEKVFLECVQDMDHENMFWYRQDPGLGLRLIYFSYDVKMKEKGDIPEGYSVSREKKERFSLILESASTNQTSMYLCASSSTGIGANVLTFGAGSRLTVL.

The chain is built from TRBV24-1 and TRBJ2-3; weak D call: TRBD1 (5 bases). The CDR3 totals 13 residues. V shed 3 bases and J shed 4 bases, with 7 bases lying between them. From germline, CDR1 is KGHDR and CDR2 SFDVKD. CDR3 region: CATSDARADTQYF. CDR3 DNA: TGTGCCACCAGTGATGCCAGGGCAGATACGCAGTATTTT.

This sequence joins TRBV19 and TRBJ2-3; 7 nucleotides line up with TRBD2. CDR1 and CDR2 (germline): LNHDA, SQIVND (reference sequence). CDR3 length equals 14 residues. V gave up 1 base and J gave up 4 bases; unmatched junction bases: 2. In DNA form, the CDR3 reads TGTGCCAGTAGTATAGGGGGAGGGCCAGATACGCAGTATTTT. Its translation is CASSIGGGPDTQYF.

The chain recombines TRBV6-2 or TRBV6-3 with TRBJ2-5, with TRBD1 matching 7 bases. Germline V gene data show CDR1 as MNHEY and CDR2 as SVGEGT. This CDR3 has 18 residues. V shed 2 bases and J 1 base; nucleotides not matched to a gene: 13. The CDR3 DNA follows: TGTGCCAGCAGTTACGACGGTTGGGGACAGAATCTCCAAGAGACCCAGTACTTC. It yields the protein CASSYDGWGQNLQETQYF.

The chain has TRBV7-3 and TRBJ2-3, with TRBD1 as a possible D gene (5 bases). The V end was cut by 3 bases, the J end by 4 bases, with 8 bases between. The CDR3 spans 13 residues. Germline CDR1 SGHTA, CDR2 FQGTGA. DNA of the CDR3: TGTGCCAGCAGCTTTCAGGGCGCAGATACGCAGTATTTT. Translated: CASSFQGADTQYF.

The rearrangement uses TRBV27 and TRBJ2-5; the D gene is possibly TRBD2 (5 bases). CDR3 length: 16 residues. V shed 8 bases and J shed 1 base, with 20 bases lying between them. Germline V gives CDR1 MNHEY, CDR2 SMNVEV (reference sequence). The CDR3 bases are TGTGCCAGCGGGTTATATGGTGGCGGGCTCCAAGAGACCCAGTACTTC. Translating gives CASGLYGGGLQETQYF.

The chain combines TRBV10-3 with TRBJ1-5; D not certain. The V and J ends lost 2 bases and 5 bases respectively, with 7 bases between them. Germline CDR1 ENHRY, CDR2 SYGVKD. CDR3 length: 13 residues. CDR3 amino acids: CAISENVDQPQHF. The DNA for the CDR3 is TGTGCCATCAGTGAGAACGTAGATCAGCCCCAGCATTTT.

The chain uses TRBV6-6 and TRBJ1-4, with a tentative D call TRBD1 (6 bases). The CDR3 is 14 residues long. Germline assignment: CDR1 MNHNY and CDR2 SVGAGI (reference sequence). Trimming took off 6 bases at V and 7 bases at J, with 15 bases between the two ends. This CDR3 reads CASRLGGGGEKLFF. CDR3 DNA: TGTGCCAGCAGACTGGGGGGCGGTGGTGAAAAACTGTTTTTT.

The chain carries TRBV24-1 and TRBJ2-5; D gene uncertain. The CDR3 runs to 13 residues. V shed 4 bases and J shed 1 base, with 6 bases lying between them. Germline V gene data show CDR1 as KGHDR and CDR2 as SFDVKD. In DNA, the CDR3 is TGTGCCACCAGTGAGGGCTTCCAAGAGACCCAGTACTTC. This encodes CATSEGFQETQYF.

The chain has TRBV7-2 and TRBJ2-1, with D possibly being TRBD1 or TRBD2 (6 bases each). Germline CDR1 SGHTA, CDR2 FQGNSA. The V and J ends lost 0 bases and 9 bases respectively, with 12 bases between them. This CDR3 has 14 residues. The CDR3 coding sequence is TGTGCCAGCAGCTTAGCGGTGGGGGGCCGTGAGCAGTTCTTC. Translating gives CASSLAVGGREQFF.

The CDR3 is CASSQSPRGQPQHF. CDR3 sequence (DNA): TGCGCCAGCAGTCAATCTCCGAGGGGACAGCCCCAGCATTTT. The V gene is TRBV23-1, the J gene TRBJ1-5; tentative D call: TRBD1 (5 bases). TRBV23-1 counts as an open reading frame of uncertain function. The CDR3 has 14 amino acids. Trimming removed 0 bases from V and 7 bases from J, with 10 bases in between.

This clone is a singleton in its sample. The CDR3 region is CATSDPGLEIYNEQFF. The CDR3 bases are TGTGCCACCAGTGACCCGGGACTGGAAATATACAATGAGCAGTTCTTC. This chain uses TRBV24-1 with TRBJ2-1, with D perhaps TRBD2 (6 bases). The ends were cut back, 4 bases at V and 4 bases at J, with 16 bases in the middle. The CDR3 sequence is 16 residues long. Germline V lookup: CDR1 KGHDR, CDR2 SFDVKD.

The chain links TRBV10-3 to TRBJ1-2; 7 positions agree with TRBD1. The germline gives CDR1 ENHRY, CDR2 SYGVKD. This CDR3 is built from 13 residues. V dropped 5 bases and J dropped 7; count of bases not matched to a gene: 7. CDR3 region: CAISPQGGSGYTF. Here the CDR3 DNA reads TGTGCCATCAGTCCCCAGGGGGGGTCTGGCTACACCTTC.

The chain recombines TRBV29-1 with TRBJ2-4, with a tentative D call TRBD1 (5 bases). The CDR3 is 14 amino acids. Germline CDR1 SQVTM, CDR2 ANQGSEA. V lost 5 bases and J lost 0, with 11 bases in between. The chain's CDR3 is CSVLQGLAKNIQYF. Here the CDR3 DNA reads TGCAGCGTTCTCCAGGGTCTAGCCAAAAACATTCAGTACTTC. The variable domain in full, with the rest retrieved from reference TRBV29-1 and TRBJ2-4, is SAVISQKPSRDICQRGTSLTIQCQVDSQVTMMFWYRQQPGQSLTLIATANQGSEATYESGFVIDKFPISRPNLTFSTLTVSNMSPEDSSIYLCSVLQGLAKNIQYFGAGTRLSVL.

V gene TRBV12-3 or TRBV12-4 combines with J gene TRBJ1-2; D uncertain. This CDR3 has 13 residues. Trimming took off 1 base at V and 5 bases at J, with 8 bases between the two ends. CDR3 sequence (DNA): TGTGCCAGCAGTTTAGGGACGGGGTATGGCTACACCTTC. The encoded protein is CASSLGTGYGYTF.

The gene calls are TRBV28 and TRBJ1-2, with D maybe TRBD1 (5 bases). V was cut by 0 bases and J by 8 bases, with 13 bases left in between. The CDR3 runs 14 residues. Germline V gives CDR1 MDHEN, CDR2 SYDVKM. The CDR3 loop reads CASSLWSGEWGYTF. The CDR3 nucleotides read TGTGCCAGCAGTTTATGGTCGGGGGAATGGGGCTACACCTTC.

The chain has TRBV7-2 and TRBJ2-7; 7 bases fit TRBD1. The J segment lost 4 bases and the V segment lost 4 bases, leaving 1 base of the junction unmatched. The CDR3 is made up of 12 amino acids. CDR1 and CDR2 (germline): SGHTA, FQGNSA. The CDR3 spells CASSSTGYEQYV. CDR3 nucleotides: TGTGCCAGCAGCTCGACAGGGTACGAGCAGTACGTC.

The V and J genes are TRBV28 and TRBJ2-7; D gene unclear. V lost 6 bases to trimming and J lost 2 bases, with 11 bases between them. Germline lookup yields CDR1 MDHEN and CDR2 SYDVKM. The CDR3 covers 13 residues. CDR3 protein: CASRTGPTYEQYV. The DNA of the CDR3 is TGTGCCAGCAGGACCGGGCCGACCTACGAGCAGTACGTC.

This chain connects TRBV18 to TRBJ2-5; no clear D gene. Germline CDR1 is KGHSH and CDR2 is LQKENI. Trimming stripped 4 bases from V and 2 bases from J, with 11 bases between. The CDR3 extends over 14 amino acids. CDR3 nucleotide sequence: TGTGCCAGCTCACGAAGAGAGTTACAAGAGACCCAGTACTTC. It specifies CASSRRELQETQYF.

The chain links TRBV7-2 to TRBJ2-5; 7 positions match TRBD2. J gave up 4 bases and V 3 bases, and 8 bases lay outside the gene matches. The CDR3 spans 15 residues. Looked up from germline, CDR1 is SGHTA and CDR2 is FQGNSA. CDR3 in DNA: TGTGCCAGCAGCTTTCAGCGGGGCCTAGGAGAGACCCAGTACTTC. Residues: CASSFQRGLGETQYF.

The V call is TRBV6-5, the J call TRBJ2-5; 7 bases line up with TRBD1. J lost 5 bases, V lost 5 bases, and 8 bases had no gene match. CDR1 is MNHEY, CDR2 SVGAGI, per germline. The CDR3 consists of 14 residues. CDR3 loop: CASSRETGMETQYF. As DNA, the CDR3 is TGTGCCAGCAGTCGCGAGACAGGGATGGAGACCCAGTACTTC.